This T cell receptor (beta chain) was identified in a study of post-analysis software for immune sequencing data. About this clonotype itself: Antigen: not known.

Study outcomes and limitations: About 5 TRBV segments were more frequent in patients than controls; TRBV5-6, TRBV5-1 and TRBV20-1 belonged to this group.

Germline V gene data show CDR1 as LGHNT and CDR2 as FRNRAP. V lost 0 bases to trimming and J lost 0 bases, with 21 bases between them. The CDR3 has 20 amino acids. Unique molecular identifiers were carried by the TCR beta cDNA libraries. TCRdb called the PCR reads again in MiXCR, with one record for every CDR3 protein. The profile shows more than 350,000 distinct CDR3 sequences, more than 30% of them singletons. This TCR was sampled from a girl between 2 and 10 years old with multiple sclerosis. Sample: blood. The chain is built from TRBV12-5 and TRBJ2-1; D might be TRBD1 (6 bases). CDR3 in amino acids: CASGLVQGFGDPISYNEQFF. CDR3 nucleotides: TGTGCTAGTGGTTTGGTACAGGGTTTCGGGGATCCAATCTCCTACAATGAGCAGTTCTTC.